The 19 T cell receptor beta chains below come from one sample, sequenced in a study of cytomegalovirus exposure and HLA in healthy donors. Data came from immunoSEQ multiplex PCR; TCRdb stores just in-frame clones and leaves some out. This sample yields approximately 58,000 clones, of which around 95% are seen a single time; 5.8% belongs to the top ten. The sample taken for sequencing was PBMCs. These receptors originate from a woman under 30 in good health and CMV-seropositive.

J is TRBJ2-7 and V is TRBV11-2, with a weak D call TRBD1 (6 bases). Trimming removed 8 bases at V and 2 bases at J, with 22 bases between. The CDR3 consists of 16 residues. The germline CDR1 and CDR2 sequences are SGHAT and FQNNGV. The CDR3, as DNA: TGTGCCAGCCGCTCCTTCAGACAGGCTCTTCCCTACGAGCAGTACTTC. Its translation: CASRSFRQALPYEQYF.

The rearrangement joins TRBV27 to TRBJ2-5; unclear D gene. The CDR3 extends over 11 amino acids. The V end lost 5 bases, the J end lost 1 base, and 2 bases lay between the germline ends. The germline V gene encodes CDR1 MNHEY and CDR2 SMNVEV (reference sequence). The CDR3 DNA reads TGTGCCAGCAGTCTCCAAGAGACCCAGTACTTC. Its translation is CASSLQETQYF.

V gene TRBV5-1 combines with J gene TRBJ2-1; 10 nucleotides align to TRBD2. The CDR3 spans 18 residues. V was clipped by 0 bases and J by 4 bases; unmatched bases: 10. CDR1 is SGHRS, CDR2 YFSETQ, per germline. The CDR3 region has the DNA TGCGCCAGCAGCTTGGTTGCTAGCGGGAGTTTGGGTTACAATGAGCAGTTCTTC. Residues: CASSLVASGSLGYNEQFF.

V gene TRBV28 combines with J gene TRBJ1-5; D possibly corresponds to TRBD1 (6 bases). This CDR3 has 14 residues. Trimming took off 7 bases at V and 0 bases at J, with 10 bases between the two ends. CDR1 and CDR2 (germline): MDHEN, SYDVKM. CDR3 in amino acids: CASTRDNSNQPQHF. Here the CDR3 DNA reads TGTGCCAGCACCCGGGACAATAGCAATCAGCCCCAGCATTTT.

The V and J genes are TRBV19 and TRBJ1-5; D might be TRBD1 (6 bases). The CDR3 extends over 18 amino acids. CDR1 and CDR2 from the germline V gene are LNHDA and SQIVND (reference sequence). The germline V and J ends were trimmed by 3 bases and 2 bases, with 20 bases remaining between them. CDR3 amino acids: CASSMYGSRGGGNQPQHF. The DNA of the CDR3 is TGTGCCAGTAGTATGTATGGGAGCAGGGGTGGAGGCAATCAGCCCCAGCATTTT.

The rearrangement uses TRBV5-6 and TRBJ1-6; 10 nucleotides agree with TRBD1. CDR3 length: 17 amino acids. Trimming cost V 5 bases and J 9 bases; bases outside gene matches: 14. Germline V gives CDR1 SGHDT, CDR2 YYEEEE. CDR3: CASRPGTGVIDGSPLHF. The CDR3 nucleotides read TGTGCCAGCAGACCCGGGACAGGGGTGATCGATGGTTCACCCCTCCACTTT.

The rearrangement joins TRBV29-1 to TRBJ1-1; D ambiguous. CDR1 and CDR2 from the germline V gene are SQVTM and ANQGSEA. The CDR3 consists of 11 residues. V was cut by 7 bases and J by 2 bases, with 8 bases left in between. CDR3 DNA sequence: TGCAGCGCGGTCAAAAACACTGAAGCTTTCTTT. It codes for CSAVKNTEAFF. The full variable domain, completed using reference TRBV29-1 and TRBJ1-1, is SAVISQKPSRDICQRGTSLTIQCQVDSQVTMMFWYRQQPGQSLTLIATANQGSEATYESGFVIDKFPISRPNLTFSTLTVSNMSPEDSSIYLCSAVKNTEAFFGQGTRLTVV.

The chain links TRBV6-6 to TRBJ2-5; D uncertain. V was cut by 7 bases and J by 3 bases, with 15 bases left in between. In germline, CDR1 is MNHNY, CDR2 SVGAGI (reference sequence). This CDR3 region has 14 residues. This CDR3 reads CASTAWLGKETQYF. CDR3 bases: TGTGCCAGCACCGCCTGGCTAGGTAAAGAGACCCAGTACTTC.

This sequence joins TRBV28 and TRBJ2-7, with 10 bases identical to TRBD1. Germline V gene data show CDR1 as MDHEN and CDR2 as SYDVKM. CDR3 length: 18 amino acids. The trim removed 4 bases at V and 3 bases at J, leaving 15 bases unmatched. The CDR3 loop reads CASSSTSGDWTGGYEQYF. DNA for the CDR3: TGTGCCAGCAGTTCAACTAGTGGGGATTGGACAGGGGGCTACGAGCAGTACTTC.

This clone occurred a few times. This chain links TRBV6-5 with TRBJ2-7, with D maybe TRBD2 (6 bases). V was shortened by 4 bases and J by 2 bases, with 15 bases between the two germline ends. This CDR3 spans 15 amino acids. Germline V gives CDR1 MNHEY, CDR2 SVGAGI. In DNA, the CDR3 is TGTGCCAGCAGTTGGCACCAGCCGGGGGCCTACGAGCAGTACTTC. Translated: CASSWHQPGAYEQYF.

The rearrangement uses TRBV27 and TRBJ2-7; D gene unclear. CDR1 and CDR2 (germline): MNHEY, SMNVEV (reference sequence). The CDR3 extends over 15 amino acids. The V end lost 3 bases, the J end lost 3 bases, and 15 bases lay between the germline ends. The CDR3 sequence is CASSLGRINVYEQYF. In DNA form, the CDR3 reads TGTGCCAGCAGTTTGGGCAGAATTAACGTCTACGAGCAGTACTTC.

The V call is TRBV6-5, the J call TRBJ1-5, with D possibly matching TRBD1 (5 bases). Germline lookup yields CDR1 MNHEY and CDR2 SVGAGI. V lost 2 bases and J lost 3, with 8 bases in between. The CDR3 is 14 amino acids. As DNA, the CDR3 is TGTGCCAGCAGTTACCGACAGAACAATCAGCCCCAGCATTTT. This gives the protein CASSYRQNNQPQHF.

A single count supports this clone. V and J are TRBV5-1 and TRBJ2-7; D might be TRBD2 (5 bases). Germline V lookup: CDR1 SGHRS, CDR2 YFSETQ. Trimming left V 0 bases short and J 4 bases short, with 11 bases between. CDR3 size: 14 residues. CDR3 protein: CASSLGTAGYEQYF. The CDR3 DNA reads TGCGCCAGCAGCTTGGGGACGGCGGGTTACGAGCAGTACTTC.

This chain links TRBV19 with TRBJ2-3; D not resolved. V was shortened by 10 bases and J by 4 bases, with 9 bases between the two germline ends. The V gene's germline CDR1 is LNHDA and CDR2 SQIVND (reference sequence). This CDR3 has 11 amino acids. Written as DNA, the CDR3 is TGTGCCACCTCGAGAGCAGATACGCAGTATTTT. It translates to CATSRADTQYF. Full variable domain (missing parts from reference TRBV19 and TRBJ2-3): DGGITQSPKYLFRKEGQNVTLSCEQNLNHDAMYWYRQDPGQGLRLIYYSQIVNDFQKGDIAEGYSVSREKKESFPLTVTSAQKNPTAFYLCATSRADTQYFGPGTRLTVL.

The J gene is TRBJ1-6, the V gene TRBV7-3; 7 positions match TRBD1. The CDR3 sequence is 14 residues long. With V trimmed by 5 bases and J by 6 bases, 4 bases remained unmatched. The germline gives CDR1 SGHTA, CDR2 FQGTGA. The CDR3 spells CASSVDRVNSPLHF. In DNA, the CDR3 is TGTGCCAGCAGCGTCGACAGGGTTAATTCACCCCTCCACTTT.

V is TRBV28 and J is TRBJ1-3; 11 bases agree with TRBD1. The CDR3 loop spans 17 amino acids. CDR1 MDHEN and CDR2 SYDVKM come from the germline V gene. V was clipped by 2 bases and J by 4 bases; unmatched bases: 7. CDR3 coding DNA: TGTGCCAGCAGTTTAGCCGGACAGGGGGCGCAGGGAAACACCATATATTTT. Translated, it gives CASSLAGQGAQGNTIYF.

The chain links TRBV28 to TRBJ2-5; unclear D gene. V lost 10 bases to trimming and J lost 7 bases, with 10 bases between them. The CDR3 consists of 10 residues. The germline gives CDR1 MDHEN, CDR2 SYDVKM. The CDR3 spells CATLSGTQYF. CDR3 nucleotide sequence: TGTGCCACTCTCTCGGGGACCCAGTACTTC.

V usage is TRBV5-1 and J usage is TRBJ2-1; 11 positions agree with TRBD2. The CDR3 is 15 amino acids. Looked up from germline, CDR1 is SGHRS and CDR2 is YFSETQ. V lost 4 bases to trimming and J lost 4 bases; unmatched junction nucleotides: 4. The CDR3 is CASSKGTSGYNEQFF. The CDR3 DNA sequence: TGCGCCAGCAGCAAAGGGACTAGCGGATACAATGAGCAGTTCTTC.

This clone was detected only once. V gene TRBV2 combines with J gene TRBJ2-5; 11 positions agree with TRBD2. Looked up from germline, CDR1 is SNHLY and CDR2 is FYNNEI. The CDR3 runs 14 residues. Germline trimming cut 2 bases from V and 7 bases from J; bases unmatched to any gene: 3. The CDR3 here is CASSERTSGSTQYF. DNA for the CDR3: TGTGCCAGCAGTGAAAGGACTAGCGGGTCGACCCAGTACTTC.